The sequence of this T cell receptor (beta chain) was determined in a study of blood T cell repertoires in COVID-19. V lost 3 bases and J lost 1, with 13 bases in between. The CDR3 has 16 residues. Germline lookup yields CDR1 KGHDR and CDR2 SFDVKD. Data came from immunoSEQ multiplex PCR; TCRdb stores just in-frame clones and leaves some out. The sample includes under 300,000 clones, about 89% of them seen just once. The sequence came from a human donor in a cohort exposed to, infected with or recovered from COVID-19 (not recorded which). The donor label of this sample is uncertain. This chain connects TRBV24-1 to TRBJ2-3, with D possibly being TRBD1 (6 bases). The source material was PBMCs or T cells enriched from blood (not recorded which). The CDR3 DNA is TGTGCCACCAGTGATGCACAGGGAGTAGGCACAGATACGCAGTATTTT. Translated: CATSDAQGVGTDTQYF.